The T cell receptor beta chain described here comes from a study of Ad26.COV2.S vaccination and SARS-CoV-2 variants. Overall study results and limits: Vaccinated and placebo-treated recipients had similar non-spike TCR breadth.

About this clone itself: Its antigen is unidentified.

Between the trimmed V and J ends, which lost 5 bases and 11 bases, there was a span of 17 bases. This CDR3 has 13 amino acids. Germline CDR1 reads LNHNV; CDR2 reads YYDKDF (reference sequence). Clones were read by immunoSEQ multiplex PCR, and TCRdb kept only the in-frame ones, dropping some. The repertoire holds around 350,000 clones, roughly nine tenths seen once, with roughly 3.9% in the top ten. The sequences come from peripheral blood, collected after recovery from COVID-19. This clonotype was obtained from a human donor who had recovered from COVID-19. The gene calls are TRBV15 and TRBJ2-3, with D hard to call. The DNA of the CDR3 is TGTGCCACCAGCTTAACGTCTGCCCTAATGCAGTATTTT. Amino acids: CATSLTSALMQYF. Full variable domain (rest looked up from reference TRBV15 and TRBJ2-3): DAMVIQNPRYQVTQFGKPVTLSCSQTLNHNVMYWYQQKSSQAPKLLFHYYDKDFNNEADTPDNFQSRRPNTSFCFLDIRSPGLGDTAMYLCATSLTSALMQYFGPGTRLTVL.